This T cell receptor (beta chain) appears in the sequencing data of a study of post-analysis software for immune sequencing data. The study's findings and limits: TRBV5-6, TRBV5-1 and TRBV20-1 were among four or five TRBV segments more frequent in patients than controls. Strong co-clustering by F measure was evident for samples that had been prepared in the same batch. Comparison with controls showed significantly lower normalized Chao1 diversity in multiple sclerosis patients.

Tagging with unique molecular identifiers was a feature of the TCR beta cDNA libraries. TCRdb reprocessed the PCR reads with MiXCR, giving one entry per CDR3 protein. The repertoire consists of approximately 630,000 distinct CDR3 sequences, with around 64% occurring once and the leading ten covering roughly 10%. Regarding this clonotype: No antigen is known for it.

The CDR3 contains 15 residues. Germline V gives CDR1 MNHEY, CDR2 SVGEGT. Trimming took off 8 bases at V and 8 bases at J, with 22 bases between the two ends. V and J are TRBV6-2 or TRBV6-3 and TRBJ2-4, with D perhaps assigned TRBD1 or TRBD2 (6 bases each). This receptor was identified in a girl aged 2 to 9 with multiple sclerosis. Sequenced sample: blood. The CDR3 DNA is TGTGCCAGCGGGGGGCTGACGAGTCGGGCGGACATTCAGTACTTC. Its translation: CASGGLTSRADIQYF.